Below, 8 T cell receptor beta chains from the same sample are listed, as sequenced in a study of T cell repertoires in cytomegalovirus infection. TCRdb fed the reads into MiXCR, producing one record per CDR3 protein. The sample includes 110,000 to 150,000 distinct CDR3 sequences, roughly a third seen only once; the top ten take about 56%. For these receptors, no antigen is known. Sample: CD8+ T cells from cultured PBMCs, taken from culture after CMV antigen stimulation. Source of these receptors: a human donor in good health (CMV status not recorded). Some clones in this sample may be carry-over from other donors' samples.

This clonotype was counted between two and nine times. The J gene is TRBJ1-1, the V gene TRBV5-1; possible D gene TRBD1, 6 bases. The germline V gene has CDR1 SGHRS and CDR2 YFSETQ. CDR3 length: 13 residues. V lost 3 bases and J lost 5, with 11 bases in between. The DNA for the CDR3 is TGCGCCAGCAGCTCAATCGACAGGACTGAAGCTTTCTTT. Protein sequence: CASSSIDRTEAFF.

The gene calls are TRBV7-9 and TRBJ2-3; D unresolved. In germline, CDR1 is SEHNR, CDR2 FQNEAQ (reference sequence). V lost 8 bases and J lost 2, with 5 bases in between. The CDR3 runs 11 residues. The CDR3 here is CASADTDTQYF. The CDR3 region has the DNA TGTGCCAGCGCAGACACAGATACGCAGTATTTT.

V and J are TRBV11-2 and TRBJ2-3; D ambiguous. The V and J ends lost 3 bases and 0 bases respectively, with 7 bases between them. This CDR3 comprises 14 residues. In germline, CDR1 is SGHAT, CDR2 FQNNGV. The CDR3 sequence is CASSLIGSTDTQYF. The CDR3 DNA follows: TGTGCCAGCAGCTTGATAGGGAGCACAGATACGCAGTATTTT.

The CDR3 loop is CASTPGSSYNEQFF. The CDR3 bases are TGCGCCAGCACCCCGGGGAGCTCCTACAATGAGCAGTTCTTC. The chain recombines TRBV4-1 with TRBJ2-1; maybe TRBD2 (5 bases). The CDR3 covers 14 residues. Trimming pared 7 bases from V and 0 bases from J, leaving 10 bases between. The germline CDR1 and CDR2 sequences are MGHRA and YSYEKL.

This clonotype has only a few counts. This sequence joins TRBV7-9 and TRBJ2-3, with D perhaps being TRBD1 or TRBD2 (5 bases each). Trimming removed 7 bases at V and 2 bases at J, with 28 bases between. The CDR3 spans 19 residues. The germline V gene encodes CDR1 SEHNR and CDR2 FQNEAQ (reference sequence). The CDR3 region is CASTFPVTHGAWATDTQYF. Here the CDR3 DNA reads TGTGCCAGCACTTTCCCCGTAACACACGGGGCTTGGGCCACAGATACGCAGTATTTT.

This clonotype was detected only a few times. This chain uses TRBV7-3 with TRBJ2-7, with a weak D call TRBD1 (5 bases). V was shortened by 3 bases and J by 2 bases, with 8 bases between the two germline ends. CDR1 and CDR2 (germline): SGHTA, FQGTGA. The CDR3 has 13 amino acids. CDR3 region: CASSFGAPYEQYF. Written as DNA, the CDR3 is TGTGCCAGCAGCTTTGGGGCTCCCTACGAGCAGTACTTC.

The genes are TRBV19 and TRBJ1-2; no clear D. V was cut by 7 bases and J by 8 bases, with 8 bases left in between. This CDR3 contains 10 residues. Germline V CDR1 and CDR2: LNHDA, SQIVND (reference sequence). The CDR3 region has the DNA TGTGCCAGTAAAGAAGAAGGCTACACCTTC. It specifies CASKEEGYTF.

The table lists this clonotype with many counts. This chain links TRBV7-9 with TRBJ1-2; D unclear. Germline V gives CDR1 SEHNR, CDR2 FQNEAQ (reference sequence). The CDR3 is 11 amino acids. The V gene lost 1 base and the J gene lost 13 bases, with 10 bases spanning the gap. DNA for the CDR3: TGTGCCAGCAGCTTAGAAGGGAGAGGCACCTTC. Translation: CASSLEGRGTF.